The 11 T cell receptor beta chains below all came from one sample that was sequenced in a study of blood T cells in healthy people across ages. The use of a sample-barcoded 5' primer and a J-beta primer mix characterized a second PCR of roughly 6 to 11 cycles. TCRdb ran MiXCR on the 5' RACE reads and lists one entry per CDR3 protein. The table includes about 1.7 million distinct CDR3 sequences, approximately 28% detected once. The sequencing input was blood. These receptors came from a woman aged 30 to 39 in good health.

The chain combines TRBV9 with TRBJ2-7; perhaps TRBD1 as D (5 bases). Trimming removed 0 bases from V and 4 bases from J, with 14 bases in between. Germline loops: CDR1 SGDLS, CDR2 YYNGEE. CDR3 size: 15 residues. The CDR3 DNA reads TGTGCCAGCAGCGTAGAAGGGGCCGAAGGTTACGAGCAGTACTTC. It specifies CASSVEGAEGYEQYF.

The rearrangement links TRBV3-1 to TRBJ2-1, with D possibly TRBD2 on 5 matching bases. Germline V gives CDR1 LGHDT, CDR2 YNNKEL (reference sequence). V dropped 0 bases and J dropped 6 bases, with 15 bases sitting between them. The CDR3 consists of 16 residues. The CDR3 DNA sequence: TGTGCCAGCAGCCAAGATCACGGGGAACTCGGCAATGAGCAGTTCTTC. Its translation: CASSQDHGELGNEQFF.

Of note for this clonotype: Germline is not matched at one junction end, which may reflect a read error. This chain uses TRBV11-2 with TRBJ2-2; D not resolved. In germline, CDR1 is SGHAT, CDR2 FQNNGV. The CDR3 runs 12 residues. The CDR3 DNA reads TGTGCCGGCAGCATGAACACCGGGGAGCTGTTTTTT. Translated: CAGSMNTGELFF.

The V call is TRBV5-5, the J call TRBJ1-2; TRBD1 is a possible D gene (5 bases). The CDR3 length is 18 residues. Germline-derived CDR1 and CDR2 are SGHKS and YYEKEE (reference sequence). Deletions cut 3 bases from V and 3 bases from J, with 24 bases between. CDR3 DNA: TGTGCCAGCAGCTCCCGGGGGGATGATCTTCCCCCCTACTATGGCTACACCTTC. Protein: CASSSRGDDLPPYYGYTF.

The chain couples TRBV28 to TRBJ1-5, with D tentatively TRBD1 (5 bases). Between the trimmed V and J ends, which lost 1 base and 0 bases, there was a span of 10 bases. CDR3 length equals 16 residues. Germline CDR1 is MDHEN and CDR2 is SYDVKM. The CDR3 DNA reads as TGTGCCAGCAGTTTATTTGGGACCCATAGCAATCAGCCCCAGCATTTT. Its protein is CASSLFGTHSNQPQHF.

There are many counts of this clonotype. CDR3 sequence: CASTSDSYGYTF. The CDR3 DNA sequence: TGTGCCAGCACTTCGGACAGCTATGGCTACACCTTC. This chain connects TRBV12-3 or TRBV12-4 to TRBJ1-2; maybe TRBD1 (6 bases). The CDR3 loop spans 12 amino acids. Trimming removed 7 bases from V and 4 bases from J, with 10 bases in between.

Concerning this clonotype itself: A much larger clone differs from this one at a single base, so this may be a read error. CDR3 sequence reads: CASSYYRLAGYNEQYF. DNA of the CDR3: TGTGCCAGCAGTTATTACAGACTAGCGGGTTACAATGAGCAGTACTTC. This rearrangement joins TRBV6-2 or TRBV6-3 to TRBJ2-1, with 10 bases lining up with TRBD2. The end of the DNA is better explained by TRBJ2-7, so the J call may be wrong. The germline CDR1 and CDR2 sequences are MNHEY and SVGEGT. This CDR3 is built from 16 residues.

This clonotype has at least ten counts. The genes are TRBV29-1 and TRBJ1-1; D remains ambiguous. V lost 6 bases and J lost 0, with 17 bases in between. Germline lookup yields CDR1 SQVTM and CDR2 ANQGSEA. The length of the CDR3 is 15 residues. As DNA, the CDR3 is TGCAGCGTCTGGCCCGGGTGGGGAATGAACACTGAAGCTTTCTTT. Protein sequence: CSVWPGWGMNTEAFF.

Concerning this clonotype itself: A junction boundary mismatches the germline segment, possibly from a read error. The chain is built from TRBV7-9 and TRBJ2-7, with D perhaps matching TRBD1 or TRBD2 (5 bases each). Germline V gene data show CDR1 as SEHNR and CDR2 as FQNEAQ (reference sequence). The CDR3 consists of 14 residues. The CDR3 sequence: CASSCESYWDEQYF. In nucleotides, the CDR3 is TGTGCCAGCAGCTGTGAATCGTATTGGGACGAACAGTACTTC.

The rearrangement uses TRBV12-3 or TRBV12-4 and TRBJ2-2; D is ambiguous. This CDR3 spans 10 amino acids. V lost 10 bases and J lost 6, with 6 bases in between. The CDR3 sequence is CANRSGELFF. The DNA of the CDR3 is TGTGCCAACAGATCCGGGGAGCTGTTTTTT.

This clonotype was detected a few times. The V gene is TRBV2, the J gene TRBJ1-2, with D unresolved. Trimming pared 1 base from V and 6 bases from J, leaving 12 bases between. CDR1 is SNHLY, CDR2 FYNNEI, per germline. CDR3 length: 14 residues. Here the CDR3 DNA reads TGTGCCAGCAGTGAAGACCCGTCTTGGGATGGCTACACCTTC. Translation: CASSEDPSWDGYTF.